The TCR beta chain under discussion was sequenced for a study of T cell repertoires in cytomegalovirus infection. For the study at large: Public TCR beta signatures indicated both CMV infection and matching HLA type. The study's findings and limits: Dominating the ex vivo response were TCR beta clonotypes that were CMV-specific and HLA-C-restricted. Cumulative frequency of public TCR beta families picked out carriers of CMV plus the relevant HLA.

The table lists this clonotype with a count of one. The target antigen is unknown. The germline V gene encodes CDR1 MNHEY and CDR2 SMNVEV (reference sequence). The CDR3 loop spans 15 amino acids. Trimming pared 6 bases from V and 8 bases from J, leaving 20 bases between. TCRdb redid the calling of the reads with MiXCR, one entry per CDR3 protein. The table records about 740,000 distinct CDR3 sequences, less than 40% of them present only once. Sequenced: PBMCs. The rearrangement uses TRBV27 and TRBJ2-1; possible D gene TRBD1, 6 bases. The clonotype was recovered from a human donor in good health (CMV status not recorded). Some clones in this sample may be carry-over from other donors' samples. The CDR3 sequence is CASSSQGLLWDEQFF. CDR3 in DNA: TGTGCCAGCAGCTCACAGGGTCTCCTTTGGGATGAGCAGTTCTTC.